What follows is one TCR beta chain and its context. Its antigen remains unknown. These data come from a study of blood T cells in healthy people across ages. Study-level findings and limits: Naive CD4+ cell counts and diversity both ran higher in long-lived than in aged donors.

Together with a sample-barcoded 5' primer, a J-beta primer mix was included in a second PCR lasting about 7 to 12 cycles. The yield of each sample was at least 3 million CDR3-containing paired-end reads. TCRdb independently ran MiXCR on the 5' RACE reads; one entry per CDR3 protein. The data hold about a million distinct CDR3 sequences, with approximately 50% observed a single time. Staff drew roughly 10 milliliters of peripheral blood from each donor. The CDR3 extends over 13 amino acids. Trimming stripped 5 bases from V and 7 bases from J, with 12 bases between. The clonotype comes from a woman in her sixties in good health. The chain employs TRBV12-3 or TRBV12-4 and TRBJ2-1, with a tentative D call TRBD2 (6 bases). The source material was blood. The CDR3 nucleotides are TGTGCCAGCAGTGTTACGGCGGGAAATGAGCAGTTCTTC. It codes for CASSVTAGNEQFF.